This passage covers 7 T cell receptor beta chains from one sample sequenced in a study of STAT5B mutations in CD4+ large granular lymphocyte leukemia. Produced via immunoSEQ multiplex PCR; TCRdb's table is partial and in-frame only. Seen here are about 23,000 clones, roughly three quarters observed once, and the top ten hold roughly 0.4%. Sample: CD4+ T cells from blood buffy coats. All receptors come from a human donor in good health.

The chain is built from TRBV2 and TRBJ2-3, with D perhaps matching TRBD2 (5 bases). Germline assignment: CDR1 SNHLY and CDR2 FYNNEI. The CDR3 runs 14 residues. V was trimmed by 3 bases and J by 0 bases, leaving 7 bases between them. The CDR3 bases are TGTGCCAGCAGTGACAGGACTAGCACAGATACGCAGTATTTT. Translating it yields CASSDRTSTDTQYF.

The rearrangement links TRBV6-1 to TRBJ2-7; possibly TRBD2 for D (5 bases). Trimming removed 6 bases at V and 2 bases at J, with 11 bases between. The CDR3 is 13 residues long. CDR1 and CDR2 from the germline V gene are MNHNS and SASEGT. This chain's CDR3 is CASRRVATYEQYF. The CDR3 DNA reads as TGTGCCAGCAGAAGGGTAGCGACCTACGAGCAGTACTTC.

V usage is TRBV6-5 and J usage is TRBJ2-3; D is undetermined. V lost 2 bases, J lost 6 bases, and 9 bases lay in between. This CDR3 comprises 13 residues. Per the germline V gene, CDR1 is MNHEY and CDR2 is SVGAGI. The CDR3 sequence: CASSYGVGDTQYF. CDR3 DNA: TGTGCCAGCAGTTACGGTGTGGGGGATACGCAGTATTTT.

The chain joins TRBV6-1 to TRBJ1-5, with a possible D match to TRBD1 (5 bases). V shed 4 bases and J shed 3 bases, with 10 bases lying between them. Germline CDR1 and CDR2: MNHNS and SASEGT. The CDR3 length is 14 residues. The CDR3 here is CASSVGGINQPQHF. CDR3 nucleotides: TGTGCCAGCAGTGTGGGGGGGATCAATCAGCCCCAGCATTTT.

This clone was counted only a few times. The chain joins TRBV5-8 to TRBJ1-1, with 11 nucleotides matching TRBD1. Germline loops: CDR1 SGHTS, CDR2 YDEGEE. V trimming: 4 bases; J trimming: 5 bases; junction bases outside the gene matches: 7. The CDR3 extends over 15 amino acids. The CDR3 region has the DNA TGTGCCAGCAGCCTCAAGGGACAGGGGGTAACTGAAGCTTTCTTT. This translates into CASSLKGQGVTEAFF.

The CDR3 is CASSFGGGLNNEQFF. As DNA, the CDR3 is TGCGCCAGCAGCTTTGGTGGGGGATTGAACAATGAGCAGTTCTTC. The chain is built from TRBV5-1 and TRBJ2-1; perhaps D is TRBD1 or TRBD2 (5 bases each). Germline loops: CDR1 SGHRS, CDR2 YFSETQ. This CDR3 is 15 amino acids long. Trimming cost V 2 bases and J 5 bases, with 14 bases left between them.

The rearrangement joins TRBV10-3 to TRBJ2-1; 9 positions match TRBD2. With V trimmed by 7 bases and J by 5 bases, 9 bases remained unmatched. Germline CDR1 is ENHRY and CDR2 is SYGVKD. The CDR3 runs 15 residues. This CDR3 reads CAINPGLASNNEQFF. The CDR3 DNA is TGTGCCATCAACCCAGGACTAGCGAGTAACAATGAGCAGTTCTTC.